This T cell receptor (beta chain) was observed in a study of cytomegalovirus exposure and HLA in healthy donors. Study-level information: The Caucasian-associated ancestry cluster held about 80% of some 420 genotyped donors.

Vbeta (60) and Jbeta (13) primers were used in the PCR. Sequencing used immunoSEQ multiplex PCR; TCRdb keeps in-frame clones, though not all of them. In the table there are 150,000 to 200,000 clones, under 75% of which are singletons. The sample holds one count of this clone. No antigen is known for it. A read error may account for a junction end that differs from germline. Germline assignment: CDR1 SSHAT and CDR2 FNYEAQ (reference sequence). The CDR3 runs to 16 residues. Study findings and constraints: Through in vitro validation, a few CMV-associated chains were shown to be specific for CMV antigens. Donor immune exposure was known only as CMV serostatus.

Source material: PBMCs. This TCR was recovered from a middle-aged man in good health and CMV-seropositive. The chain links TRBV7-7 to TRBJ2-3; 7 bases match TRBD2. DNA for the CDR3: TGTGCTAGCAGCTTGGGGGGGGATGTGGGCACAGATACGCAGTATTTT. Translated: CASSLGGDVGTDTQYF.